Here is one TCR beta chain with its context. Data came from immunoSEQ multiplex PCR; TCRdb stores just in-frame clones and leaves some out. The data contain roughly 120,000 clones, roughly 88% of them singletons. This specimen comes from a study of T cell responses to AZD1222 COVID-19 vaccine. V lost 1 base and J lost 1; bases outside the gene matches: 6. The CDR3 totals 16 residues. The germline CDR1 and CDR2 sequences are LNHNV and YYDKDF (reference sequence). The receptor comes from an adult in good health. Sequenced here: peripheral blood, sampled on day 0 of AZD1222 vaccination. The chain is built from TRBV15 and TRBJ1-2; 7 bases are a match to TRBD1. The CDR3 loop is CATSRGQGVDNYGYTF. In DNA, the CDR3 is TGTGCCACCAGCAGAGGACAGGGCGTCGATAACTATGGCTACACCTTC.